A single sample is the source of the 30 T cell receptor beta chains below, sequenced in a study of T cell repertoires in cytomegalovirus infection. Each CDR3 protein gets one entry after TCRdb re-called the reads with MiXCR. The repertoire consists of around 550,000 distinct CDR3 sequences, with around 27% occurring once and the leading ten covering around 13%. Sequences were obtained from PBMCs. The receptor source for this set is a human donor in good health (CMV status not recorded). Some clones in this sample may be carry-over from other donors' samples.

This clonotype was recorded a few times. The chain has TRBV28 and TRBJ2-1; 8 bases are shared with TRBD2. V lost 3 bases, J lost 8 bases, and 12 bases stayed unmatched. The CDR3 runs to 16 residues. CDR1 and CDR2 from the germline V gene are MDHEN and SYDVKM. The CDR3 here is CASSLAPSGSNYEQFF. In DNA, the CDR3 is TGTGCCAGCAGTTTGGCGCCTAGCGGGTCTAACTATGAGCAGTTCTTC.

The V call is TRBV7-9, the J call TRBJ1-3, with D hard to call. V was clipped by 3 bases and J by 4 bases, with 7 bases between them. This CDR3 contains 13 residues. Looked up from germline, CDR1 is SEHNR and CDR2 is FQNEAQ (reference sequence). CDR3 DNA: TGTGCCAGCAGCTTCCCTAACGGAAACACCATATATTTT. Protein: CASSFPNGNTIYF.

The rearrangement uses TRBV4-1 and TRBJ2-3; no reliable D call. Trimming left V 1 base short and J 0 bases short, with 8 bases between. The germline CDR1 and CDR2 sequences are MGHRA and YSYEKL. This CDR3 contains 15 residues. CDR3 in amino acids: CASSQVAASTDTQYF. The CDR3 DNA reads as TGCGCCAGCAGCCAAGTCGCGGCAAGCACAGATACGCAGTATTTT.

This chain connects TRBV20-1 to TRBJ1-6; possibly TRBD1 for D (5 bases). V was shortened by 6 bases and J by 4 bases, with 13 bases between the two germline ends. Germline loops: CDR1 DFQATT, CDR2 SNEGSKA (reference sequence). This CDR3 contains 14 residues. The CDR3 here is CSARTYDYNSPLHF. For the CDR3, the DNA is TGCAGTGCGCGGACATATGATTATAATTCACCCCTCCACTTT.

J is TRBJ2-1 and V is TRBV7-9; 8 nucleotides agree with TRBD1. This CDR3 spans 14 amino acids. With V trimmed by 4 bases and J by 7 bases, 6 bases remained unmatched. Germline CDR1 and CDR2: SEHNR and FQNEAQ (reference sequence). The CDR3 DNA sequence: TGTGCCAGCAGCTCGGACAGGGATCGGAATGAGCAGTTCTTC. Amino acid sequence: CASSSDRDRNEQFF. Supplemented by reference TRBV7-9 and TRBJ2-1, the full variable domain reads DTGVSQNPRHKITKRGQNVTFRCDPISEHNRLYWYRQTLGQGPEFLTYFQNEAQLEKSRLLSDRFSAERPKGSFSTLEIQRTEQGDSAMYLCASSSDRDRNEQFFGPGTRLTVL.

This clonotype was seen a handful of times. This chain joins TRBV18 and TRBJ2-1; 15 positions match TRBD2. Germline loops: CDR1 KGHSH, CDR2 LQKENI. V lost 0 bases, J lost 0 bases, and 18 bases stayed unmatched. The length of the CDR3 is 24 residues. In DNA form, the CDR3 reads TGTGCCAGCTCACCACCGCCCACTACCGGGACTAGCGGGAGGCTAGGGAGCTCCTACAATGAGCAGTTCTTC. This gives the protein CASSPPPTTGTSGRLGSSYNEQFF.

This chain joins TRBV24-1 and TRBJ2-5; tentatively, D is TRBD2 (5 bases). The germline V gene encodes CDR1 KGHDR and CDR2 SFDVKD. Trimming removed 1 base at V and 5 bases at J, with 7 bases between. The CDR3 sequence is 13 residues long. CDR3 sequence reads: CATSDFGLETQYF. DNA of the CDR3: TGTGCCACCAGTGATTTCGGACTGGAGACCCAGTACTTC.

This rearrangement joins TRBV19 to TRBJ1-5, with D possibly TRBD1 on 5 matching bases. The length of the CDR3 is 18 residues. The germline V gene encodes CDR1 LNHDA and CDR2 SQIVND (reference sequence). The ends were cut back, 5 bases at V and 0 bases at J, with 20 bases in the middle. The CDR3 is CASSAPGPQSNSNQPQHF. Written as DNA, the CDR3 is TGTGCCAGTAGTGCACCGGGACCTCAATCTAATAGCAATCAGCCCCAGCATTTT. The variable domain in full, with the rest retrieved from reference TRBV19 and TRBJ1-5, is DGGITQSPKYLFRKEGQNVTLSCEQNLNHDAMYWYRQDPGQGLRLIYYSQIVNDFQKGDIAEGYSVSREKKESFPLTVTSAQKNPTAFYLCASSAPGPQSNSNQPQHFGDGTRLSIL.

This clonotype was observed a handful of times. This chain joins TRBV5-6 and TRBJ2-1; D unresolved. Deletions cut 10 bases from V and 7 bases from J, with 12 bases between. Per the germline V gene, CDR1 is SGHDT and CDR2 is YYEEEE. The CDR3 covers 11 residues. CDR3 DNA: TGTGCCTCCCACGAGGCTAATGAGCAGTTCTTC. It yields the protein CASHEANEQFF.

This clonotype was found a few times. V usage is TRBV7-9 and J usage is TRBJ1-1, with TRBD1 as a possible D gene (5 bases). The CDR3 length is 14 residues. The V end was cut by 5 bases, the J end by 7 bases, with 17 bases between. Germline V gene sequence: CDR1 SEHNR, CDR2 FQNEAQ (reference sequence). CDR3 amino acids: CASSPDTSWNEAFF. DNA of the CDR3: TGTGCCAGCAGCCCGGACACTTCTTGGAATGAAGCTTTCTTT.

CDR3 sequence (DNA): TGCAGTGCTAGAGATCGGGACAGTCATCAGCCCCAGCATTTT. Protein product: CSARDRDSHQPQHF. The chain joins TRBV20-1 to TRBJ1-5; 7 bases line up with TRBD1. The CDR3 sequence is 14 residues long. CDR1 and CDR2 (germline): DFQATT, SNEGSKA (reference sequence). V shed 0 bases, J shed 5 bases, and the junction held 4 bases outside the gene matches.

The V and J genes are TRBV3-1 and TRBJ2-3, with D hard to call. This CDR3 is built from 15 residues. The V and J ends lost 0 bases and 4 bases respectively, with 11 bases between them. Germline loops: CDR1 LGHDT, CDR2 YNNKEL (reference sequence). CDR3 bases: TGTGCCAGCAGCCAAGATCGAAGGACCTCAGATACGCAGTATTTT. This codes for CASSQDRRTSDTQYF.

The genes are TRBV7-2 and TRBJ2-3; D ambiguous. The germline CDR1 and CDR2 sequences are SGHTA and FQGNSA. V shed 1 base and J shed 1 base, with 12 bases lying between them. This CDR3 has 16 residues. The CDR3 spells CASSLDFLTRTDTQYF. CDR3 nucleotides: TGTGCCAGCAGCTTAGATTTCCTGACCCGCACAGATACGCAGTATTTT.

This clonotype was seen repeatedly, ten times or more. The V call is TRBV7-2, the J call TRBJ2-1; no reliable D call. Germline values: CDR1 SGHTA, CDR2 FQGNSA. The CDR3 spans 14 residues. Trimming cost V 3 bases and J 9 bases, with 15 bases left between them. CDR3 amino acids: CASSFNAEFFEQFF. Written as DNA, the CDR3 is TGTGCCAGCAGCTTTAATGCTGAGTTTTTTGAGCAGTTCTTC.

This clonotype was seen a few times. The V gene is TRBV25-1, the J gene TRBJ1-5; D is possibly TRBD1 (6 bases). Germline CDR1 MGHDK, CDR2 SYGVNS. The CDR3 has 15 residues. Trimming left V 2 bases short and J 11 bases short, with 19 bases between. The CDR3 DNA reads as TGTGCCAGCAGTGAAGAAGGTATAGCAGGGGAGACCCAGCATTTT. This translates into CASSEEGIAGETQHF.

The chain couples TRBV6-2 or TRBV6-3 to TRBJ1-1, with D tentatively TRBD1 (5 bases). Trimming took off 8 bases at V and 5 bases at J, with 12 bases between the two ends. The CDR3 has 12 amino acids. Germline V gene data show CDR1 as MNHEY and CDR2 as SVGEGT. The CDR3 here is CASGQGWTEAFF. The CDR3 region has the DNA TGTGCCAGCGGTCAGGGCTGGACTGAAGCTTTCTTT.

This clonotype has just a few counts. V gene TRBV15 combines with J gene TRBJ2-3; D is unclear. Germline V lookup: CDR1 LNHNV, CDR2 YYDKDF (reference sequence). The CDR3 totals 14 residues. The V gene lost 0 bases and the J gene lost 6 bases, with 10 bases spanning the gap. Written as DNA, the CDR3 is TGTGCCACCAGCAGAGATAGACCTGGGGATACGCAGTATTTT. Translated, it gives CATSRDRPGDTQYF.

The chain links TRBV3-1 to TRBJ1-1, with D perhaps TRBD1 (5 bases). Germline V CDR1 and CDR2: LGHDT, YNNKEL (reference sequence). The V and J ends lost 1 base and 1 base respectively, with 10 bases between them. The CDR3 length is 15 residues. DNA of the CDR3: TGTGCCAGCAGCCAAGTTACAGGTTGGAACACTGAAGCTTTCTTT. Translating it yields CASSQVTGWNTEAFF.

This clonotype was seen only a few times. V usage is TRBV7-8 and J usage is TRBJ1-1; tentatively, D is TRBD1 (6 bases). Germline V gene data show CDR1 as SGHVS and CDR2 as FQNEAQ. Trimming took off 6 bases at V and 0 bases at J, with 14 bases between the two ends. The CDR3 totals 15 residues. CDR3: CASSEQGSLNTEAFF. The CDR3 bases are TGTGCCAGCAGTGAACAGGGTAGCCTGAACACTGAAGCTTTCTTT.

This clonotype has only a few counts. The chain has TRBV2 and TRBJ2-3; 8 bases align to TRBD1. The CDR3 runs 13 residues. The ends lost 6 bases at V and 1 base at J; junction bases unmatched: 0. Germline CDR1 is SNHLY and CDR2 is FYNNEI. CDR3 DNA: TGTGCCAGCAGGGACAGGGGCACAGATACGCAGTATTTT. Its protein is CASRDRGTDTQYF.

The CDR3: CASCPVGRESTGELFF. The CDR3 DNA sequence: TGTGCCAGCTGCCCCGTGGGGCGGGAGAGCACCGGGGAGCTGTTTTTT. The chain employs TRBV7-2 and TRBJ2-2, with 7 positions matching TRBD2. The CDR3 spans 16 residues. Germline trimming cut 8 bases from V and 4 bases from J; bases unmatched to any gene: 13. Germline V gene sequence: CDR1 SGHTA, CDR2 FQGNSA.

This clonotype was counted many times. The chain carries TRBV7-3 and TRBJ2-5; 7 bases match TRBD1. The CDR3 contains 14 residues. V was clipped by 5 bases and J by 7 bases; unmatched bases: 10. CDR1 and CDR2 (germline): SGHTA, FQGTGA. Written as DNA, the CDR3 is TGTGCCAGCAGCCCTCTGACAGGGTTGGCGACCCAGTACTTC. Encoded protein: CASSPLTGLATQYF.

This clonotype was counted at least ten times. The chain couples TRBV7-9 to TRBJ2-1, with 11 positions matching TRBD2. V gave up 7 bases and J gave up 7 bases; unmatched junction bases: 9. Germline V gene lookup returns CDR1 SEHNR and CDR2 FQNEAQ (reference sequence). CDR3 length: 15 amino acids. Here the CDR3 DNA reads TGTGCCAGCACCCCGGGACTAGCGGAACTAAATGAGCAGTTCTTC. Encoded protein: CASTPGLAELNEQFF.

This clonotype was seen repeatedly, ten times or more. J is TRBJ1-4 and V is TRBV28; tentative D call: TRBD1 (6 bases). The CDR3 extends over 14 amino acids. With 7 bases removed from V and 7 bases from J, the gap between germline ends came to 16 bases. The germline V gene encodes CDR1 MDHEN and CDR2 SYDVKM. The CDR3 is CASTVDRLGEKLFF. The CDR3 coding sequence is TGTGCCAGCACCGTAGACAGGTTGGGTGAAAAACTGTTTTTT.

This clonotype was counted only a few times. This chain uses TRBV14 with TRBJ1-1; the D is unclear. Per germline, CDR1 SGHDN and CDR2 FVKESK. The CDR3 runs 11 residues. V lost 2 bases to trimming and J lost 7 bases, with 5 bases between them. CDR3 coding DNA: TGTGCCAGCAGCCAAACAGTTGAAGCTTTCTTT. This translates into CASSQTVEAFF.

This chain connects TRBV6-2 or TRBV6-3 to TRBJ2-6, with D unclear. Trimming cost V 5 bases and J 0 bases, with 11 bases left between them. Germline CDR1 is MNHEY and CDR2 is SVGEGT. CDR3 length: 16 residues. The CDR3 coding sequence is TGTGCCAGCAGTCGAACAGATAGCTCTGGGGCCAACGTCCTGACTTTC. This codes for CASSRTDSSGANVLTF.

This sequence joins TRBV28 and TRBJ2-7, with D possibly matching TRBD1 (6 bases). CDR1 is MDHEN, CDR2 SYDVKM, per germline. Trimming shortened V by 3 bases and J by 3 bases, and 9 bases separated the two germline ends. CDR3 length equals 13 residues. The CDR3 bases are TGTGCCAGCAGTTTGCAGGGGAACTACGAGCAGTACTTC. Its translation is CASSLQGNYEQYF.

This clonotype was observed a handful of times. The chain carries TRBV6-6 and TRBJ2-7; 9 positions agree with TRBD2. Trimming took 10 bases from V and 7 from J; bases not matched to a gene: 23. CDR1 MNHNY and CDR2 SVGAGI come from the germline V gene (reference sequence). CDR3 length: 17 residues. In DNA, the CDR3 is TGTGCCACCCGAAGGTTATCCGGACTAGCGAGCTTTTGGGAGCAGTACTTC. This translates into CATRRLSGLASFWEQYF.

The rearrangement links TRBV24-1 to TRBJ2-3; TRBD1 agrees at 7 bases. Trimming at V came to 5 bases and at J to 2 bases, leaving 9 bases not matched to a gene. The CDR3 sequence is 16 residues long. The germline V gene encodes CDR1 KGHDR and CDR2 SFDVKD. The CDR3 DNA reads as TGTGCCACCAGTGGCCCGGGACAGACCCACACAGATACGCAGTATTTT. This sequence encodes CATSGPGQTHTDTQYF.

The CDR3, as DNA: TGTGCCAGCAGCCTCGCGGGGGTAGCGGGAGGCCCCAACGGAGATACGCAGTATTTT. This encodes CASSLAGVAGGPNGDTQYF. V gene TRBV6-1 combines with J gene TRBJ2-3, with TRBD2 matching 10 bases. J gave up 5 bases and V 6 bases, and 20 bases lay outside the gene matches. Germline loops: CDR1 MNHNS, CDR2 SASEGT. The CDR3 has 19 amino acids.